A selection of T cell receptor beta chains follows, all from one sample in a study of blood T cell repertoires in COVID-19. Sequencing used immunoSEQ multiplex PCR; TCRdb keeps in-frame clones, though not all of them. The sample has roughly 180,000 clones; around 88% are singletons. The sequenced sample consisted of PBMCs or T cells enriched from blood (not recorded which). These receptors were obtained from a woman in her thirties who had recovered from COVID-19. The CDR3 runs from the conserved cysteine through the conserved F or W. Fields, in order: V gene, clone size, D gene, J gene, CDR3 protein. The D gene is left open where the match is weak. Some rows have no size entry. The others give once, few or many, or a class for an expanded clone.

>TRBV19|NA|NA|TRBJ1-2
CATTDRVYGYTF
>TRBV27|NA|TRBD2|TRBJ2-1
CASSYWAGGFHEQFF
>TRBV6-4|NA|NA|TRBJ2-7
CASSAPPGWRVTYEQYF
>TRBV5-1|NA|NA|TRBJ1-3
CASSLEAGPFSGNTIYF
>TRBV5-8|NA|TRBD1|TRBJ1-6
CASSLEGTASPLHF
>TRBV4-1|NA|TRBD2|TRBJ2-7
CASMTAGGEQYF
>TRBV6-5|once|NA|TRBJ2-7
CASSIGVTYEQYF
>TRBV29-1|few|TRBD2|TRBJ2-2
CSVVPLAGAGELFF
>TRBV19|NA|TRBD1|TRBJ1-2
CASSILGQGAIENYGYTF
>TRBV29-1|NA|NA|TRBJ2-3
CSVDEGSTDTQYF
>TRBV6-6|NA|TRBD2|TRBJ2-7
CASSPLAGGPYEQYF
>TRBV28|NA|TRBD1|TRBJ1-1
CASRRTGGSATFF
>TRBV7-6|NA|TRBD2|TRBJ2-7
CASSLEASGDYEQYF
>TRBV7-7|NA|NA|TRBJ2-2
CASSSPSASGELFF
>TRBV5-8|NA|NA|TRBJ2-7
CASSRTLGSYEQYF
>TRBV7-8|NA|NA|TRBJ2-3
CASSFGSSDTQYF
>TRBV27|NA|TRBD1|TRBJ1-5
CASRGQGAQPQHF
>TRBV2|NA|TRBD1|TRBJ2-7
CASYLRDRGGEQYF
>TRBV30|NA|TRBD1|TRBJ1-6
CAWRGQGNSPLHF
>TRBV29-1|NA|NA|TRBJ2-1
CSVAYSSYNEQFF